A selection of T cell receptor beta chains follows, all from one sample in a study of blood T cell repertoires in COVID-19. Repertoires were generated with immunoSEQ multiplex PCR, while TCRdb's copy carries only in-frame clones and drops some. Among approximately 320,000 clones listed, approximately 88% were seen once. Sequenced material: PBMCs or T cells enriched from blood (not recorded which). The receptor set was obtained from a young woman who had recovered from COVID-19. Each CDR3 is given with its conserved first and last residue. Each record gives: D gene, clone size, J gene, V gene, CDR3 protein, CDR3 DNA. The D gene is left open where the match is weak. A clone size is listed for some rows: how often the clone was seen (once, few, many), or a class if it is expanded.

D gene: NA
clone size: NA
J gene: TRBJ2-7
V gene: TRBV4-2
CDR3 protein: CASSQDMSSGGTYEQYF
CDR3 DNA: TGTGCCAGCAGCCAAGATATGTCCAGCGGTGGGACCTACGAGCAGTACTTC

D gene: TRBD1
clone size: NA
J gene: TRBJ1-2
V gene: TRBV15
CDR3 protein: CATSIQGAQFYGYTF
CDR3 DNA: TGTGCCACCAGCATTCAGGGGGCGCAGTTCTATGGCTACACCTTC

D gene: TRBD1
clone size: once
J gene: TRBJ1-1
V gene: TRBV19
CDR3 protein: CASRELLQGTSEAFF
CDR3 DNA: TGTGCCAGTAGAGAACTGTTACAGGGGACGTCTGAAGCTTTCTTT

D gene: TRBD1
clone size: NA
J gene: TRBJ1-6
V gene: TRBV28
CDR3 protein: CASRNTGDRYNSPLHF
CDR3 DNA: TGTGCCAGCCGAAATACAGGGGATCGGTATAATTCACCCCTCCACTTT

D gene: TRBD1
clone size: NA
J gene: TRBJ1-2
V gene: TRBV14
CDR3 protein: CASSPGGGSNYGYTF
CDR3 DNA: TGTGCCAGCAGCCCGGGAGGGGGCTCGAACTATGGCTACACCTTC

D gene: NA
clone size: NA
J gene: TRBJ2-1
V gene: TRBV7-2
CDR3 protein: CAATRGVHEQFF
CDR3 DNA: TGTGCCGCCACCAGGGGCGTCCATGAGCAGTTCTTC

D gene: TRBD1
clone size: NA
J gene: TRBJ1-1
V gene: TRBV5-6
CDR3 protein: CASSLYPPSDRAAFF
CDR3 DNA: TGTGCCAGCAGCTTGTATCCCCCCTCGGACAGGGCTGCTTTCTTT

D gene: NA
clone size: NA
J gene: TRBJ1-2
V gene: TRBV5-1
CDR3 protein: CASSHGSTPDYGYTF
CDR3 DNA: TGCGCCAGCAGCCACGGTTCCACCCCCGACTATGGCTACACCTTC

D gene: NA
clone size: NA
J gene: TRBJ2-2
V gene: TRBV7-2
CDR3 protein: CASGDRSFPGGELFF
CDR3 DNA: TGTGCCAGCGGTGACAGGTCCTTCCCGGGCGGGGAGCTGTTTTTT

D gene: NA
clone size: once
J gene: TRBJ1-1
V gene: TRBV19
CDR3 protein: CASSSRSGGTEAFF
CDR3 DNA: TGTGCCAGTAGTTCCAGGAGTGGAGGCACTGAAGCTTTCTTT

D gene: TRBD2
clone size: once
J gene: TRBJ2-7
V gene: TRBV19
CDR3 protein: CASSIGSGRMDEQYF
CDR3 DNA: TGTGCCAGTAGTATAGGAAGCGGGAGAATGGACGAGCAGTACTTC

D gene: NA
clone size: NA
J gene: TRBJ1-2
V gene: TRBV25-1
CDR3 protein: CASSEWGPYYGYTF
CDR3 DNA: TGTGCCAGCAGTGAATGGGGGCCGTACTATGGCTACACCTTC